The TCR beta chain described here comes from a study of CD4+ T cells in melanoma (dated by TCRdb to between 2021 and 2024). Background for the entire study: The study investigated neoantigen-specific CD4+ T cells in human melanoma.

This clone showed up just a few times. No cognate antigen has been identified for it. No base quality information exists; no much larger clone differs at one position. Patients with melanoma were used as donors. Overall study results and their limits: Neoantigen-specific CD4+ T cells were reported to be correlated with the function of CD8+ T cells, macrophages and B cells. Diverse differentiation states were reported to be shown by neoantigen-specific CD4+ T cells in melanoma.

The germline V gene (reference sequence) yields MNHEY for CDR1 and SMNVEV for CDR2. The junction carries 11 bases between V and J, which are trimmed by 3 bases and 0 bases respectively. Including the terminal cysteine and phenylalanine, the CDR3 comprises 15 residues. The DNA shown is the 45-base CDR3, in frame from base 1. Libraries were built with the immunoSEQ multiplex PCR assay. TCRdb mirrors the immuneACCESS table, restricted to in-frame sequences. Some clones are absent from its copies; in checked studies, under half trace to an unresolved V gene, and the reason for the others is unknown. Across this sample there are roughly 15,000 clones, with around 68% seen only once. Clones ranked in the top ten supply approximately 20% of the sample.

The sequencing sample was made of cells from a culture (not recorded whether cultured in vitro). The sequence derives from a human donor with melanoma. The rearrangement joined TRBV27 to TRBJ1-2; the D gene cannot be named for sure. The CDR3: CASSLSRASNYGYTF. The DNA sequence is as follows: TGTGCCAGCAGTTTGTCCCGGGCCTCTAACTATGGCTACACCTTC.